The sequence of this T cell receptor (beta chain) was determined in a study of long-term antiretroviral therapy in people with HIV. Study at large: The 2015 recommendation for immediate ART came about a decade after the earliest samples.

Germline-derived CDR1 and CDR2 are ENHRY and SYGVKD. The CDR3 totals 13 residues. V dropped 5 bases and J dropped 0 bases, with 6 bases sitting between them. Run at survey level, the immunoSEQ assay was version v3.0. Sequencing was performed with immunoSEQ multiplex PCR; in TCRdb, only in-frame clones are kept and a portion is missing. The data contain around 39,000 clones, around four fifths of them singletons. Here the sequenced sample was unsorted PBMCs, taken 1 year after starting antiretroviral therapy. This receptor was identified in a man between 18 and 29 years old with HIV. The chain uses TRBV10-3 and TRBJ2-3, with D uncertain. CDR3 protein: CAISTASTDTQYF. Here the CDR3 DNA reads TGTGCCATCAGTACGGCTAGCACAGATACGCAGTATTTT.